This T cell receptor beta chain was sequenced in a study of tumor and adjacent non-tumor tissue in lung cancer. Study summary: Stage I to III disease affected some 11 men and roughly 5 women aged roughly 30 to 80. Samples averaged about 4.3 million productive TCRbeta reads each.

No cell sorting was done before RNA was extracted from the tissue. More than 3 cm separated this lung sample from the edge of the tumor. Donors were chemotherapy-naive, newly diagnosed lung cancer surgical patients in China, August–late 2014. Study-wide points: Patients with more diverse tumor TCRs had worse survival.

From germline, CDR1 is SGHAT and CDR2 FQNNGV. The CDR3 runs to 12 residues. A modified ARM-PCR protocol with three rounds of nested PCR amplified TCRbeta. TCRdb recomputed calls from the multiplex PCR reads with MiXCR, one row per CDR3 protein. The repertoire holds about 44,000 distinct CDR3 sequences, with around 67% as singletons. This clonotype appeared a few times. Its antigen is undetermined. Sequencing was performed on distant non-tumor lung tissue. The chain has TRBV11-2 and TRBJ2-7; D may be TRBD2 (6 bases). The TCR was taken from a woman aged 40 to 50 with non-small cell lung cancer. CDR3 nucleotides: TGTACTAGCAGCTTAACCCATGACGAGCAGTACTTC. It translates to CTSSLTHDEQYF.